A single sample gave rise to the 8 T cell receptor beta chains below, sequenced in a study of OX40 agonist ivuxolimab in advanced cancers. TCRdb keeps only in-frame clones here, not all; method: immunoSEQ multiplex PCR. The sample includes tens of thousands of clones, 65% to 90% of them seen just once. The sample here was CD4+ or CD8+ T cells sorted from blood, taken in a trial of the OX40 agonist ivuxolimab. Every receptor here comes from an adult with an advanced solid tumor such as melanoma, head and neck, liver or kidney cancer.

The J gene is TRBJ1-3, the V gene TRBV7-9; D is possibly TRBD1 (6 bases). Germline loops: CDR1 SEHNR, CDR2 FQNEAQ (reference sequence). V was cut by 4 bases and J by 1 base, with 8 bases left in between. The CDR3 is 14 amino acids. CDR3 sequence reads: CASSSGVSGNTIYF. The CDR3 DNA follows: TGTGCCAGCAGCTCAGGGGTTTCTGGAAACACCATATATTTT.

With respect to this clone: Other DNA variants within this sample encode the same CDR3. The V call is TRBV27, the J call TRBJ2-7, with 7 positions matching TRBD1. Germline V CDR1 and CDR2: MNHEY, SMNVEV (reference sequence). V shed 1 base and J 5 bases; nucleotides not matched to a gene: 5. The CDR3 length is 14 residues. The CDR3 DNA follows: TGTGCCAGCAGTTTATTAGGGGGCCTAGACGAGCAGTACTTC. It specifies CASSLLGGLDEQYF.

The chain links TRBV9 to TRBJ2-7; a possible D gene is TRBD1 (6 bases). The ends were cut back, 3 bases at V and 3 bases at J, with 13 bases in the middle. Germline CDR1 is SGDLS and CDR2 is YYNGEE. The CDR3 extends over 14 amino acids. The CDR3 nucleotides read TGTGCCAGCAGCGGACGGGACAACGGCTACGAGCAGTACTTC. It is translated as CASSGRDNGYEQYF.

The CDR3 DNA sequence: TGTGCCAGCAGCTTAGCGGCGGGGATCACTGAAGCTTTCTTT. This translates into CASSLAAGITEAFF. This sequence joins TRBV7-9 and TRBJ1-1; D is undetermined. Germline V gives CDR1 SEHNR, CDR2 FQNEAQ (reference sequence). The CDR3 runs 14 residues. The germline V and J ends were trimmed by 0 bases and 4 bases, with 9 bases remaining between them.

The chain links TRBV5-5 to TRBJ2-5; 11 nucleotides align to TRBD2. The J call may be incorrect, as the DNA end agrees better with TRBJ2-7. CDR1 is SGHKS, CDR2 YYEKEE, per germline (reference sequence). The CDR3 consists of 16 residues. For the CDR3, the DNA is TGTGCCAGCAGCTTGCCGGGACTAGCGGCCTCCTACGAGCAGTACTTC. Its protein is CASSLPGLAASYEQYF.

The chain combines TRBV6-5 with TRBJ2-2; D gene unclear. The ends were cut back, 2 bases at V and 0 bases at J, with 4 bases in the middle. The germline CDR1 and CDR2 sequences are MNHEY and SVGAGI. The CDR3 is made up of 14 amino acids. Here the CDR3 reads CASSYSPNTGELFF. DNA for the CDR3: TGTGCCAGCAGTTACAGCCCGAACACCGGGGAGCTGTTTTTT.

The V call is TRBV4-1, the J call TRBJ2-2; 7 bases align to TRBD2. Germline assignment: CDR1 MGHRA and CDR2 YSYEKL. The CDR3 has 14 amino acids. V dropped 4 bases and J dropped 8; count of bases not matched to a gene: 7. As DNA, the CDR3 is TGCGCCAGCAGCCCCGACCCGGGAGGTGGGGAGCTGTTTTTT. It specifies CASSPDPGGGELFF.

CDR3 sequence reads: CASSQELFRGTTEAFF. The CDR3 region has the DNA TGCGCCAGCAGCCAAGAGCTTTTCAGGGGGACCACTGAAGCTTTCTTT. The chain recombines TRBV4-1 with TRBJ1-1, with 7 bases fitting TRBD1. J was trimmed by 4 bases and V by 0 bases; bases with no gene match: 8. The germline V gene has CDR1 MGHRA and CDR2 YSYEKL. The CDR3 consists of 16 residues.